This TCR beta chain was sequenced in a study of identical twins. The V gene's germline CDR1 is SGHRS and CDR2 YFSETQ. V lost 2 bases to trimming and J lost 6 bases, with 18 bases between them. The CDR3 extends over 16 amino acids. In TCRdb, the 5' RACE reads were re-called with MiXCR into one record per CDR3 protein. The table includes some 250,000 distinct CDR3 sequences, under 8.5% detected once. Regarding the study as a whole: Out-of-frame beta sequences exhibited a weaker degree of excess twin sharing. Among monozygotic twins, out-of-frame TCR alpha sharing exceeded what models predicted.

At least ten counts were recorded for this clonotype. Its antigen is undetermined. The data were also submitted as part of a second study, on T cells expressing NK-cell markers. That work adds: From sorted CD3+CD56+NKG2C+, CD3+CD56+NKG2C- and CD3+CD56-NKG2C+ T cells came the TCR beta repertoires. Seven of the eight sequenced donors were classified as HCMV-seropositive, and one was classified as seronegative.

This TCR derives from a woman under 30 in good health. The chain recombines TRBV5-1 with TRBJ2-1, with unresolved D. Sequences were obtained from CD8+ T cells sorted from blood. CDR3 DNA sequence: TGCGCCAGCAGCTTCACCTCCGGCAAGGTGGGCAATGAGCAGTTCTTC. This translates into CASSFTSGKVGNEQFF.